This T cell receptor (beta chain) was sequenced in a study of T-cell reconstitution after alpha-beta-depleted transplantation in children. TCRbeta library preparation incorporated unique molecular identifiers. TCRdb redid the calling of the PCR reads with MiXCR, one entry per CDR3 protein. The top ten hold 2% to 2.5% of the sample, which has 500,000 or so distinct CDR3 sequences, approximately 29% seen once. The CDR3 is made up of 15 amino acids. V was shortened by 7 bases and J by 4 bases, with 19 bases between the two germline ends. The germline V gene encodes CDR1 MNHEY and CDR2 SMNVEV (reference sequence).

The source was PBMCs from the stem cell graft donor, collected from the stem cell graft. The receptor was derived from a human donor who donated a stem cell graft to a child with aplastic anemia. The V and J genes are TRBV27 and TRBJ1-1, with D perhaps TRBD1 (5 bases). The CDR3 nucleotides read TGTGCCAGCACACTTGTTGACAGACGGCGCACTGAAGCTTTCTTT. Amino acids: CASTLVDRRRTEAFF.